A single sample is the source of the 2 T cell receptor beta chains below, sequenced in a study of blood T cell repertoires in COVID-19. TCRdb keeps only in-frame clones here, not all; method: immunoSEQ multiplex PCR. This table has fewer than 350,000 clones, roughly 88% appearing once. Sequencing was done on a sample of peripheral blood. These receptors originate from a young man with active or convalescent COVID-19.

V gene TRBV7-9 combines with J gene TRBJ1-1, with a weak D call TRBD1 (6 bases). Germline CDR1 and CDR2: SEHNR and FQNEAQ (reference sequence). The V end was cut by 3 bases, the J end by 4 bases, with 9 bases between. The CDR3 spans 13 residues. The CDR3 sequence: CASSLDRGTEAFF. Here the CDR3 DNA reads TGTGCCAGCAGCTTGGACAGAGGCACTGAAGCTTTCTTT. Full variable domain (rest looked up from reference TRBV7-9 and TRBJ1-1): DTGVSQNPRHKITKRGQNVTFRCDPISEHNRLYWYRQTLGQGPEFLTYFQNEAQLEKSRLLSDRFSAERPKGSFSTLEIQRTEQGDSAMYLCASSLDRGTEAFFGQGTRLTVV.

CDR3 residues: CASSLGQLAGVYEQFF. The DNA of the CDR3 is TGTGCCAGCAGCCTAGGGCAACTAGCGGGGGTCTATGAGCAGTTCTTC. The chain recombines TRBV9 with TRBJ2-1, with 11 bases that match TRBD2. The V gene's germline CDR1 is SGDLS and CDR2 YYNGEE. The CDR3 runs to 16 residues. V dropped 4 bases and J dropped 8; count of bases not matched to a gene: 11.